This TCR beta chain is drawn from a study of blood T cell repertoires in COVID-19. This CDR3 spans 18 amino acids. Germline loops: CDR1 MGHRA, CDR2 YSYEKL. With 4 bases removed from V and 4 bases from J, the gap between germline ends came to 25 bases. This clone was recorded a few times. Data came from immunoSEQ multiplex PCR; TCRdb stores just in-frame clones and leaves some out. The table records 200,000 or so clones, approximately 80% of them present only once. The chain joins TRBV4-1 to TRBJ1-2; TRBD1 is a possible D gene (6 bases). The TCR comes from a man between 60 and 70 years old with COVID-19, enrolled during active disease. Source material: peripheral blood. The CDR3 DNA is TGCGCCAGCAGCCTGCATTCCGGACCAGGGGCCGGTGGCTATGGCTACACCTTC. Amino acid sequence: CASSLHSGPGAGGYGYTF.